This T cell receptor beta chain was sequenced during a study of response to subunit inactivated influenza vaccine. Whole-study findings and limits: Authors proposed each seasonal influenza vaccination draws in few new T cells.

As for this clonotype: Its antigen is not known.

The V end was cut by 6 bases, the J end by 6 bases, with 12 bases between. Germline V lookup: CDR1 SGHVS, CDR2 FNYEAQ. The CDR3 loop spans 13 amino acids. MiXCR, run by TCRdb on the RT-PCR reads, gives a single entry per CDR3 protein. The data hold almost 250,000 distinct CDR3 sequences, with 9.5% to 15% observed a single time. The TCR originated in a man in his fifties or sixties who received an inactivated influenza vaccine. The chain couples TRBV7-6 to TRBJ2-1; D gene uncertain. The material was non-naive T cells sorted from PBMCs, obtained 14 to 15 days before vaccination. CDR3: CASSSVGLNEQFF. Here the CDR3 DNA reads TGTGCCAGCAGTTCTGTAGGCCTCAATGAGCAGTTCTTC.